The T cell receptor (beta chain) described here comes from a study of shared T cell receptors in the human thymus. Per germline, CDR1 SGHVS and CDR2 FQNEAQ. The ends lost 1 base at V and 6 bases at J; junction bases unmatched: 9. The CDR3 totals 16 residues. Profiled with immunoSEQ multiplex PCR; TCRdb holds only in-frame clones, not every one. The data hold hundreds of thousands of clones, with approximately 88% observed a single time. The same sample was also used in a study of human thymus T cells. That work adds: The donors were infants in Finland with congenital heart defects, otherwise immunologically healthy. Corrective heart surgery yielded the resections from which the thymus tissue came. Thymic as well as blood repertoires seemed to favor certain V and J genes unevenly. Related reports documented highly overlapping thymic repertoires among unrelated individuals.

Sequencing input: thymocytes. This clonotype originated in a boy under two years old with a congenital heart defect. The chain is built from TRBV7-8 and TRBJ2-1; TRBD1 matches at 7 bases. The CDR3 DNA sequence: TGTGCCAGCAGCTTAGTCGACAGGGAACGGTGCAATGAGCAGTTCTTC. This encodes CASSLVDRERCNEQFF.